A single sample gave rise to the 6 T cell receptor beta chains below, sequenced in a study of T cells after yellow fever vaccination. TCRdb passed the 5' RACE reads through MiXCR, listing each CDR3 protein once. This table holds some 350,000 distinct CDR3 sequences, 8.7% found once. This material consisted of PBMCs, taken on the day of the first yellow fever vaccination. These receptors were obtained from a young man who received the YFV17D yellow fever vaccine.

The rearrangement links TRBV6-6 to TRBJ2-7; tentative D call: TRBD1 (6 bases). In germline, CDR1 is MNHNY, CDR2 SVGAGI (reference sequence). The CDR3 totals 11 residues. With 5 bases removed from V and 4 bases from J, the gap between germline ends came to 6 bases. CDR3 sequence: CASSDRYEQYV. Written as DNA, the CDR3 is TGTGCCAGCAGTGACAGGTACGAGCAGTACGTC.

The V gene is TRBV6-5, the J gene TRBJ2-3, with TRBD2 as a possible D gene (5 bases). V was shortened by 7 bases and J by 2 bases, with 13 bases between the two germline ends. The CDR3 has 14 residues. Germline loops: CDR1 MNHEY, CDR2 SVGAGI. CDR3 region: CASNWELNTDTQYF. CDR3 in DNA: TGTGCCAGCAATTGGGAGCTTAACACAGATACGCAGTATTTT.

The chain carries TRBV5-1 and TRBJ1-1; D remains unclear. The CDR3 runs 15 residues. Trimming took off 0 bases at V and 0 bases at J, with 9 bases between the two ends. From germline, CDR1 is SGHRS and CDR2 YFSETQ. Here the CDR3 DNA reads TGCGCCAGCAGCTTGGAGGGCCTTATGAACACTGAAGCTTTCTTT. Its protein product is CASSLEGLMNTEAFF.

This clonotype was seen a few times. The V gene is TRBV18, the J gene TRBJ2-3; 7 bases map to TRBD1. Per the germline V gene, CDR1 is KGHSH and CDR2 is LQKENI. The V gene end was trimmed by 2 bases and the J gene end by 2 bases; junction bases not matched to a gene: 7. This CDR3 contains 16 residues. The CDR3 DNA follows: TGTGCCAGCTCACCAGATGACAGGGAATACACAGATACGCAGTATTTT. The encoded protein is CASSPDDREYTDTQYF.

The rearrangement uses TRBV19 and TRBJ2-3, with unresolved D. V was trimmed by 6 bases and J by 0 bases, leaving 13 bases between them. This CDR3 region has 15 residues. Germline lookup yields CDR1 LNHDA and CDR2 SQIVND (reference sequence). The chain's CDR3 is CASRTAGRSTDTQYF. DNA of the CDR3: TGTGCCAGTAGGACCGCCGGCCGTAGCACAGATACGCAGTATTTT.

J is TRBJ1-4 and V is TRBV10-3; D is possibly TRBD1 (6 bases). The CDR3 runs to 15 residues. CDR1 and CDR2 from the germline V gene are ENHRY and SYGVKD. Trimming left V 3 bases short and J 8 bases short, with 16 bases between. The CDR3 sequence: CAISDALPGGEKLFF. The CDR3 DNA is TGTGCCATCAGTGACGCCCTCCCGGGGGGCGAAAAACTGTTTTTT.